The T cell receptor (beta chain) under discussion was sequenced for a study of cytomegalovirus exposure and HLA in healthy donors. The wider study: About 80 million unique TCRs from HLA-typed donors made up an early data release.

After removal of 4 bases from V and 2 bases from J, the junction contained 9 bases not matched to a gene. The CDR3 contains 16 residues. Germline assignment: CDR1 MDHEN and CDR2 SYDVKM. Primers for the PCR totalled 60 Vbeta and 13 Jbeta. Measured with immunoSEQ multiplex PCR; TCRdb has only the in-frame clones, and not every one. The sample has 140,000 to 150,000 clones, 84% seen once; the top ten hold about 2.5%. The sample consisted of PBMCs. This clonotype was sampled from a boy between 2 and 15 years old in good health and CMV-seronegative. The chain links TRBV28 to TRBJ2-3; 7 positions agree with TRBD2. CDR3 nucleotide sequence: TGTGCCAGCAGTTGGTCCCCCGGGAGGCCCACAGATACGCAGTATTTT. It specifies CASSWSPGRPTDTQYF.